This T cell receptor beta chain was documented in a study of blood T cells in healthy people across ages. The second PCR ran roughly 6 to 11 cycles with a sample-barcoded 5' primer and J-beta primers. TCRdb re-called the 5' RACE reads with MiXCR, one entry per CDR3 protein. Among 730,000 or so distinct CDR3 sequences, less than 45% were seen once, and the ten largest hold 30%. This CDR3 is built from 16 residues. From germline, CDR1 is MGHRA and CDR2 YSYEKL. The sequence derives from a man older than 75 in good health. The sequenced sample was blood. This rearrangement joins TRBV4-1 to TRBJ2-7, with TRBD2 matching over 11 bases. The last part of the DNA fits TRBJ2-5 better; the J call may be wrong. The CDR3 is CASSQDTSGGRGTQYF. The CDR3 DNA reads as TGCGCCAGCAGCCAAGACACTAGCGGGGGTCGGGGGACCCAGTACTTC.